These 17 T cell receptor beta chains were sequenced from one sample in a study of blood T cells in healthy people across ages. Next came a second PCR, run for about 7 to 12 cycles, which used a sample-barcoded 5' primer along with a J-beta primer mix. Each CDR3 protein gets one entry after TCRdb re-called the 5' RACE reads with MiXCR. The repertoire holds hundreds of thousands of distinct CDR3 sequences, over 45% seen once, with 20% to 25% in the top ten. Sequenced: blood. These receptors were taken from a man aged 25-45 years in good health.

The chain links TRBV10-3 to TRBJ2-5, with D possibly being TRBD1 or TRBD2 (5 bases each). There are 13 residues in the CDR3. V lost 5 bases and J 5 bases, leaving 12 bases between the germline ends. The germline gives CDR1 ENHRY, CDR2 SYGVKD. The CDR3 here is CAISPRGEETQYF. The CDR3 DNA follows: TGTGCCATCAGTCCGAGGGGAGAGGAGACCCAGTACTTC.

The gene calls are TRBV12-3 or TRBV12-4 and TRBJ2-5, with 7 bases that match TRBD1. V was clipped by 4 bases and J by 2 bases; unmatched bases: 7. The CDR3 covers 15 residues. In DNA form, the CDR3 reads TGTGCCAGCAGTTCAGGGGGTAGGGGACAAGAGACCCAGTACTTC. Translation: CASSSGGRGQETQYF.

The rearrangement links TRBV29-1 to TRBJ2-5, with 8 bases identical to TRBD1. Germline assignment: CDR1 SQVTM and CDR2 ANQGSEA. The CDR3 extends over 12 amino acids. The J segment lost 5 bases and the V segment lost 7 bases, leaving 6 bases of the junction unmatched. CDR3 DNA: TGCAGCGCCGGGACAGGACGGGAGACCCAGTACTTC. This sequence encodes CSAGTGRETQYF.

The V gene is TRBV7-2, the J gene TRBJ2-7; D may be TRBD1 (5 bases). This CDR3 has 15 residues. Trimming pared 2 bases from V and 0 bases from J, leaving 11 bases between. Germline lookup yields CDR1 SGHTA and CDR2 FQGNSA. CDR3 nucleotide sequence: TGTGCCAGCAGCTTACAGGGTACCCACTCCTACGAGCAGTACTTC. It specifies CASSLQGTHSYEQYF.

This chain connects TRBV6-4 to TRBJ1-1; D might be TRBD1 (6 bases). This CDR3 contains 16 residues. V was pared by 5 bases and J by 0 bases, with 16 bases between. Germline CDR1 is MRHNA and CDR2 is SNTAGT. Here the CDR3 DNA reads TGTGCCAGCAGTCAAACAGGGCTGGGATTGAACACTGAAGCTTTCTTT. Translation: CASSQTGLGLNTEAFF.

This chain joins TRBV29-1 and TRBJ2-5; TRBD1 is a possible D gene (5 bases). Germline V gene data show CDR1 as SQVTM and CDR2 as ANQGSEA. V lost 7 bases and J lost 2, with 8 bases in between. The CDR3 totals 11 residues. CDR3 loop: CSAREQETQYF. The CDR3 DNA is TGCAGCGCCAGGGAACAAGAGACCCAGTACTTC.

The chain recombines TRBV11-2 with TRBJ2-5, with a tentative D call TRBD1 (5 bases). CDR1 and CDR2 (germline): SGHAT, FQNNGV. CDR3 length equals 16 residues. V shed 6 bases and J shed 5 bases, with 22 bases lying between them. CDR3 bases: TGTGCCAGCAGTCTATGGGGCGCGGACGGGTGGGAGACCCAGTACTTC. Its translation is CASSLWGADGWETQYF.

A few counts support this clonotype. The chain employs TRBV7-6 and TRBJ1-1, with D tentatively TRBD1 (6 bases). V gave up 7 bases and J gave up 3 bases, with 15 bases separating them. The CDR3 has 14 amino acids. Germline V CDR1 and CDR2: SGHVS, FNYEAQ. The CDR3 nucleotides are TGTGCCAGCATTCCTATAAGGGGGGACACTGAAGCTTTCTTT. It codes for CASIPIRGDTEAFF.

In its sample, this clonotype was seen a few times. This chain uses TRBV6-5 with TRBJ2-3, with a tentative D call TRBD2 (6 bases). The V gene's germline CDR1 is MNHEY and CDR2 SVGAGI. V was pared by 0 bases and J by 2 bases, with 9 bases between. This CDR3 is built from 15 residues. CDR3 in amino acids: CASSYSGDFTDTQYF. The CDR3, as DNA: TGTGCCAGCAGTTACTCGGGGGACTTCACAGATACGCAGTATTTT.

This chain uses TRBV12-5 with TRBJ2-5, with a weak D call TRBD2 (6 bases). The germline CDR1 and CDR2 sequences are LGHNT and FRNRAP. The length of the CDR3 is 15 residues. Trimming stripped 2 bases from V and 5 bases from J, with 15 bases between. In DNA form, the CDR3 reads TGTGCTAGTGGTTTGTTAGCTGCGGGGAGCGAGACCCAGTACTTC. This translates into CASGLLAAGSETQYF.

The chain is built from TRBV2 and TRBJ1-1, with TRBD1 as a possible D gene (5 bases). The germline gives CDR1 SNHLY, CDR2 FYNNEI. V was cut by 9 bases and J by 5 bases, with 19 bases left in between. The CDR3 sequence is 14 residues long. The CDR3 reads CARVRREGFTEAFF. The DNA for the CDR3 is TGTGCCAGGGTAAGACGCGAGGGGTTTACTGAAGCTTTCTTT.

This clonotype has only a few counts. The J gene is TRBJ2-3, the V gene TRBV9; TRBD2 might be the D (5 bases). V shed 3 bases and J shed 3 bases, with 11 bases lying between them. Germline assignment: CDR1 SGDLS and CDR2 YYNGEE. This CDR3 contains 14 residues. The CDR3 is CASSELGITDTQYF. The CDR3 region has the DNA TGTGCCAGCAGCGAACTAGGAATTACAGATACGCAGTATTTT.

This clonotype has just a few counts. The V and J genes are TRBV7-9 and TRBJ1-6, with 8 positions matching TRBD1. The CDR3 runs to 15 residues. The J segment lost 9 bases and the V segment lost 1 base, leaving 5 bases of the junction unmatched. Germline CDR1 is SEHNR and CDR2 is FQNEAQ (reference sequence). CDR3 coding DNA: TGTGCCAGCAGCTTAGTGGCAGGGGGCGTTTCACCCCTCCACTTT. Translated, it gives CASSLVAGGVSPLHF.

This chain links TRBV2 with TRBJ2-7, with 7 bases that match TRBD2. The CDR3 spans 14 residues. CDR1 and CDR2 (germline): SNHLY, FYNNEI. The ends lost 5 bases at V and 1 base at J; junction bases unmatched: 5. CDR3 bases: TGTGCCAGCAGTCCTCTAGCGGAGTCCTACGAGCAGTACTTC. Protein sequence: CASSPLAESYEQYF.

This clonotype has only a few counts. V usage is TRBV21-1 and J usage is TRBJ2-5; whether TRBD2, the table's D call, matches the DNA was not checked. TRBV21-1 counts as a pseudogene. The CDR3 is 17 amino acids. CDR3 in DNA: TGTGCCAGCAGCAATTTACGCCGGGAGGGCCATGGGGAGACCCAGTACTTC. As protein: CASSNLRREGHGETQYF.

This chain connects TRBV20-1 to TRBJ2-7; D not resolved. The CDR3 covers 12 residues. CDR1 and CDR2 from the germline V gene are DFQATT and SNEGSKA (reference sequence). V was pared by 5 bases and J by 5 bases, with 13 bases between. Here the CDR3 DNA reads TGCAGTGCTCAATTTGCGGCGGACGAGCAGTACTTC. It encodes CSAQFAADEQYF.

The chain couples TRBV6-2 or TRBV6-3 to TRBJ2-5; D is unresolved. With the DNA end fitting TRBJ2-7 better, the J assignment may be wrong. Germline values: CDR1 MNHEY, CDR2 SVGEGT. This CDR3 contains 13 residues. The CDR3 DNA sequence: TGTGCCAGCACCGTAGGGATTACGCGCGAGCAGTACTTC. Translated, it gives CASTVGITREQYF.